The 6 T cell receptor beta chains reported below all come from one sample, sequenced in a study of T cell repertoires in cytomegalovirus infection. MiXCR, applied by TCRdb to the reads, yields one record per CDR3 protein. Of 250,000 to 300,000 distinct CDR3 sequences listed, approximately 9.2% are singletons. Sequenced sample: PBMCs. These receptors all come from a human donor in good health (CMV status not recorded). Some clones in this sample may be carry-over from other donors' samples.

Ten or more counts support this clonotype. The chain recombines TRBV5-6 with TRBJ2-6; the D gene could be TRBD1 or TRBD2 (5 bases each). The CDR3 loop spans 18 amino acids. The germline V gene has CDR1 SGHDT and CDR2 YYEEEE. Trimming took off 0 bases at V and 0 bases at J, with 13 bases between the two ends. CDR3 amino acids: CASSLVRRGTSGANVLTF. DNA of the CDR3: TGTGCCAGCAGCTTGGTGAGGCGAGGGACCTCTGGGGCCAACGTCCTGACTTTC.

This clonotype was detected ten times or more. This chain links TRBV7-8 with TRBJ2-7, with D possibly being TRBD1 (6 bases). CDR1 and CDR2 from the germline V gene are SGHVS and FQNEAQ. The CDR3 is 14 amino acids. With 3 bases removed from V and 5 bases from J, the gap between germline ends came to 14 bases. As DNA, the CDR3 is TGTGCCAGCAGCTTCCGACAGGCGAGGAACGAGCAGTACTTC. Encoded protein: CASSFRQARNEQYF.

This clonotype has more than one count but fewer than ten. V is TRBV7-2 and J is TRBJ2-5, with unresolved D. CDR3 length equals 15 residues. Germline-derived CDR1 and CDR2 are SGHTA and FQGNSA. Trimming removed 1 base at V and 2 bases at J, with 11 bases between. The CDR3 protein is CASSLGLTRQETQYF. The CDR3 DNA follows: TGTGCCAGCAGCTTAGGTCTCACCCGACAAGAGACCCAGTACTTC.

This clonotype was seen at least ten times. The chain combines TRBV7-2 with TRBJ1-5, with 7 bases that match TRBD1. Germline V CDR1 and CDR2: SGHTA, FQGNSA. V lost 8 bases, J lost 2 bases, and 18 bases stayed unmatched. This CDR3 comprises 18 residues. The CDR3 protein is CASQPVGPNRGGNQPQHF. The CDR3, as DNA: TGTGCCAGCCAACCGGTCGGACCCAACAGGGGAGGCAATCAGCCCCAGCATTTT.

Ten or more counts support this clonotype. The chain is built from TRBV7-2 and TRBJ2-1, with D unresolved. The V end was cut by 5 bases, the J end by 6 bases, with 17 bases between. This CDR3 contains 15 residues. CDR1 and CDR2 (germline): SGHTA, FQGNSA. Here the CDR3 DNA reads TGTGCCAGCAGCCCCCCCGGCCGGACCTCCAATGAGCAGTTCTTC. This encodes CASSPPGRTSNEQFF.

This clonotype was seen at least ten times. This rearrangement joins TRBV6-8 to TRBJ2-5; 7 bases are a match to TRBD1. CDR1 MNHGY and CDR2 SAAAGT come from the germline V gene. The J segment lost 2 bases and the V segment lost 5 bases, leaving 8 bases of the junction unmatched. The CDR3 is 15 residues long. The CDR3 bases are TGTGCCAGCAGTACCGGGACAGTGATTCAAGAGACCCAGTACTTC. As protein: CASSTGTVIQETQYF.